This is a list of T cell receptor beta chains from one sample in a study of CD8 T cells in ankylosing spondylitis. A single record per CDR3 protein comes from TCRdb applying MiXCR to the 5' RACE reads. The data hold a few hundred thousand distinct CDR3 sequences, with 20% to 30% observed a single time. The sample comprised blood, either unsorted or a sorted T cell fraction (not recorded which). The receptors shown here come from a male donor with ankylosing spondylitis or in good health (not recorded which). CDR3s include the opening cysteine and the closing phenylalanine or tryptophan.

>TRBJ1-1|TRBV12-3/TRBV12-4
CASTPTGEAFF
>TRBJ1-3|TRBV20-1
CSAQDIYSGNTIYF
>TRBJ1-6|TRBV20-1
CSARGGQGSPLHF
>TRBJ2-2|TRBV6-6
CASSYTDTGELFF
>TRBJ2-3|TRBV6-1
CASSGQLAGGIDTQYF
>TRBJ2-7|TRBV12-3/TRBV12-4
CASSGGWGPYEQYF
>TRBJ2-5|TRBV18
CASSPPASSQETQYF
>TRBJ1-4|TRBV20-1
CSASEASGGEKLFF
>TRBJ2-3|TRBV20-1
CSARDAGGSTDTQYF
>TRBJ2-2|TRBV20-1
CSAQGSGELFF
>TRBJ1-1|TRBV29-1
CSVAQGRAEAFF
>TRBJ1-1|TRBV27
CASSPRDRKAEKAFF
>TRBJ2-7|TRBV6-5
CASSSGDPPYEQYF
>TRBJ2-7|TRBV20-1
CSASELVDEQYF
>TRBJ2-5|TRBV29-1
CSDRRGGETQYF
>TRBJ2-5|TRBV12-3/TRBV12-4
CASRLGQGYVETQYF
>TRBJ2-5|TRBV29-1
CSVDRGQRETQYF
>TRBJ2-7|TRBV29-1
CSVAQGQGGYEQYF
>TRBJ2-1|TRBV5-6
CASSWGGLGEQFF
>TRBJ1-6|TRBV12-3/TRBV12-4
CASSLMAGTPLHF
>TRBJ2-3|TRBV20-1
CSARGSSGGASDTQYF
>TRBJ2-3|TRBV12-3/TRBV12-4
CASSLVRGQGYTQYF
>TRBJ2-7|TRBV20-1
CSALPGTGIYEQYF
>TRBJ2-5|TRBV3-1
CASSEVGAETQYF
>TRBJ2-1|TRBV5-1
CASSKDTNFYNEQFF
>TRBJ2-5|TRBV27
CASTLEGQSGETQYF
>TRBJ2-3|TRBV29-1
CSGLGQGAADTQYF
>TRBJ2-3|TRBV20-1
CSARTGVWDTQYF
>TRBJ2-1|TRBV6-5
CASSYSGQGSSVYNEQFF
>TRBJ2-1|TRBV28
CASSLQQRNEQFF
>TRBJ1-2|TRBV6-1
CASSDRDSNYGYTF
>TRBJ1-5|TRBV20-1
CSARPLPQGAQHF
>TRBJ2-7|TRBV4-2
CASSQDRAGESYEQYF
>TRBJ2-7|TRBV12-3/TRBV12-4
CASSPGTPPYEQYF
>TRBJ2-5|TRBV20-1
CSASKTSGQQQETQYF
>TRBJ2-2|TRBV29-1
CSVEDWGGPNTGELFF
>TRBJ2-1|TRBV20-1
CSAPLSFEQFF
>TRBJ2-5|TRBV5-6
CASSSRGRNIQETQYF
>TRBJ1-5|TRBV20-1
CSARANPGQGEFFGNQPQHF
>TRBJ1-5|TRBV25-1
CASSSEDRGNSQPQHF
>TRBJ2-7|TRBV29-1
CSVNRGSYEQYF
>TRBJ1-6|TRBV7-4
CASSLLKGQHSNNSPLHF
>TRBJ1-6|TRBV12-3/TRBV12-4
CASSPQGSSLHF
>TRBJ2-7|TRBV20-1
CSARSRRDRGGEQYF
>TRBJ1-5|TRBV29-1
CSVARGVTQHF
>TRBJ2-5|TRBV20-1
CSARDAGKETQYF
>TRBJ2-1|TRBV7-8
CASSVGWGNEQFF
>TRBJ2-7|TRBV12-3/TRBV12-4
CASTSGHSSYEQYF
>TRBJ2-7|TRBV11-2
CASTNMGDYEQYF
>TRBJ2-7|TRBV24-1
CATSDQYRTEQYF
>TRBJ2-1|TRBV12-3/TRBV12-4
CASSFSGGPDEQFF
>TRBJ2-7|TRBV12-3/TRBV12-4
CASSPGGGIDEQYF
>TRBJ2-1|TRBV7-2
CASSLAPHNEQFF
>TRBJ2-1|TRBV20-1
CSAPQASGLHNEQFF
>TRBJ2-1|TRBV20-1
CSATRGGDEQFF
>TRBJ1-4|TRBV12-3/TRBV12-4
CASSLGGANEKLFF
>TRBJ1-5|TRBV6-5
CASSYSQGGGQPQHF